This paragraph covers one T cell receptor beta chain sequence. Its specificity is unknown. This specimen belongs to a study of shared clonotypes between healthy human individuals. Findings and caveats of the study: Researchers sampled blood only, noting tissue repertoires likely differ.

Trimming left V 1 base short and J 5 bases short, with 9 bases between. The CDR3 has 14 residues. Germline CDR1 and CDR2: SGHTS and YDEGEE. CD45RO-negative CD8 cells positively selected for CCR7 made up the naive population, which excluded terminally differentiated effector memory CD45RA+ cells. The repertoire was sequenced with immunoSEQ multiplex PCR; TCRdb's copy has only in-frame clones and lacks some. The sample consists of around 2,000,000 clones, approximately 94% of them appearing once. The J gene is TRBJ2-2, the V gene TRBV5-8; possibly TRBD2 for D (5 bases). The sample comprised naive CD8+ T cells sorted from blood. The clonotype comes from a man younger than 30 in good health. CDR3 DNA: TGTGCCAGCAGCTTGCGGGCGGGTACCGGGGAGCTGTTTTTT. Its translation is CASSLRAGTGELFF.